This T cell receptor beta chain was sequenced in a study of molecular identifiers for immune sequencing clone quantification. Naive CD8 T cells, phenotype CD8+CD4-CCR7+CD45RA+, were sorted. Study-level points and caveats: In naive cells, under 1% of molecules belonged to clones above 20 RNA copies, against over 98% in effector cells.

TCRdb reprocessed the PCR reads via MiXCR and lists one record per CDR3 protein. Of under 650,000 distinct CDR3 sequences listed, 15% to 20% are singletons. In this sample, this clonotype turned up many times. The antigen remains undetermined. From germline, CDR1 is LGHNA and CDR2 YSLEER. CDR3 length equals 15 residues. Trimming took 1 base from V and 2 from J; bases not matched to a gene: 3. The sample consisted of naive CD8+ T cells from blood, with Jurkat cell RNA spiked in. The subset was: FACS-sorted CD8+CD4-CCR7+CD45RA+ naive T cells. The sequence was collected from a human donor in good health. Some libraries in this study had Jurkat cell RNA spiked in. This chain uses TRBV4-3 with TRBJ2-7; 9 bases match TRBD2. The DNA for the CDR3 is TGCGCCAGCAGCCAAGGACTAGCGGTCGCCTACGAGCAGTACTTC. Its protein product is CASSQGLAVAYEQYF.